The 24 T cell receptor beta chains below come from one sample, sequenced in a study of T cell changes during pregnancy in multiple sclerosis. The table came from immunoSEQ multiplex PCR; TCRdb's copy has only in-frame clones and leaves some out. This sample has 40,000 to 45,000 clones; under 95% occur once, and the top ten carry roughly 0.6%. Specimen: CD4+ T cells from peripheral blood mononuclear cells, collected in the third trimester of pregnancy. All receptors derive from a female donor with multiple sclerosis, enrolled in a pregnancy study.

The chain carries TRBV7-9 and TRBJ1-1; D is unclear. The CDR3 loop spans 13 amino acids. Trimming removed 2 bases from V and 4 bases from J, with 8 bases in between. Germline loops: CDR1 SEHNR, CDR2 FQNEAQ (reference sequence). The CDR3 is CASSLNPSTEAFF. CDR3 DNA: TGTGCCAGCAGCTTAAACCCCAGCACTGAAGCTTTCTTT.

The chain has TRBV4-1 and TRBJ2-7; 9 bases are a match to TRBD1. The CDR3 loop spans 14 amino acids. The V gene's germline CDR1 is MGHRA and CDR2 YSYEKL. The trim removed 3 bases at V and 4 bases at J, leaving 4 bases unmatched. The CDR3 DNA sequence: TGCGCCAGCAGCCACGGGACAGGGAGTTACGAGCAGTACTTC. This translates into CASSHGTGSYEQYF.

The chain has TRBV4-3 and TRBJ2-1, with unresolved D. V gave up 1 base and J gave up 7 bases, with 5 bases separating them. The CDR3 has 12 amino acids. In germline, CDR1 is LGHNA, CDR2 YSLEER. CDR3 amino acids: CASSQVSNEQFF. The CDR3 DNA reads TGCGCCAGCAGCCAAGTTAGTAATGAGCAGTTCTTC.

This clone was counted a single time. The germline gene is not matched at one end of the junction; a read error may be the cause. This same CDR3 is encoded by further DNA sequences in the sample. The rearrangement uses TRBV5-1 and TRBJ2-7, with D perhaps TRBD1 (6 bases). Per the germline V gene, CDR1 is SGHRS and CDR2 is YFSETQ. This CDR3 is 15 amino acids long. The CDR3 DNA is TGTGCCAGCAGCTTGGCCCGGACAGTCTCCTACGAGCAGTACTTC. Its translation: CASSLARTVSYEQYF.

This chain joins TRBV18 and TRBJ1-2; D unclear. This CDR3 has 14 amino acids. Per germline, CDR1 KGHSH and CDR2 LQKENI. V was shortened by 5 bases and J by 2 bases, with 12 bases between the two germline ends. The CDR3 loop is CASSTSRINYGYTF. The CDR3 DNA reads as TGTGCCAGCTCAACAAGTCGAATAAACTATGGCTACACCTTC.

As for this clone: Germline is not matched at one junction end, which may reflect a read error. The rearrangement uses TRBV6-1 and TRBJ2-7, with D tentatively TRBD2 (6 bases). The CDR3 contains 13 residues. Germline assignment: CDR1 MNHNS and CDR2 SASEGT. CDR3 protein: CASSEVVRGWESF. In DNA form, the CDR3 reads TGTGCCAGCAGTGAAGTAGTCCGGGGGTGGGAATCCTTC.

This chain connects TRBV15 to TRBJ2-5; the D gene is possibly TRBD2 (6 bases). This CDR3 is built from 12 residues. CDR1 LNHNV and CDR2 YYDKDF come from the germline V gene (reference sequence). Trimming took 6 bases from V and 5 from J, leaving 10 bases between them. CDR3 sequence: CATSFGGETQYF. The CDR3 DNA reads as TGTGCCACCAGTTTCGGAGGGGAGACCCAGTACTTC.

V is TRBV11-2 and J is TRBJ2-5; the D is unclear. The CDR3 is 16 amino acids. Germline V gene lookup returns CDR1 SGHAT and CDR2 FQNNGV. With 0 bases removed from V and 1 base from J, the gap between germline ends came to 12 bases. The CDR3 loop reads CASSLDFFRVQETQYF. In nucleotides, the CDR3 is TGTGCCAGCAGCTTAGATTTCTTCCGGGTCCAAGAGACCCAGTACTTC.

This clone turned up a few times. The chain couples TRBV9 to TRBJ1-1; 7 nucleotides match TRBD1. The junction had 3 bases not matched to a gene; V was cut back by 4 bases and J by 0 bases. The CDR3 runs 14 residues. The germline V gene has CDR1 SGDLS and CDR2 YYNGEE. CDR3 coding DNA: TGTGCCAGCAGCCAGGGGGACATGAACACTGAAGCTTTCTTT. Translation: CASSQGDMNTEAFF.

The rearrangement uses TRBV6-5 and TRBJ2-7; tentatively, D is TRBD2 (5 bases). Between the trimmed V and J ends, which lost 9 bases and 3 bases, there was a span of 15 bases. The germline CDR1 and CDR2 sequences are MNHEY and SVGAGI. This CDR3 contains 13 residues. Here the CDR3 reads CASARTAGYEQYF. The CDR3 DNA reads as TGTGCCAGTGCACGGACGGCGGGCTACGAGCAGTACTTC.

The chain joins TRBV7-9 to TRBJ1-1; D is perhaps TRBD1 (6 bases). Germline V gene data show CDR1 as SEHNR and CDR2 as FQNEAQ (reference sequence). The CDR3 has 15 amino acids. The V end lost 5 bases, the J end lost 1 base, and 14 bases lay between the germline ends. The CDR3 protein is CASSHGQIQNTEAFF. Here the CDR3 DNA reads TGTGCCAGCAGCCATGGACAGATACAGAACACTGAAGCTTTCTTT.

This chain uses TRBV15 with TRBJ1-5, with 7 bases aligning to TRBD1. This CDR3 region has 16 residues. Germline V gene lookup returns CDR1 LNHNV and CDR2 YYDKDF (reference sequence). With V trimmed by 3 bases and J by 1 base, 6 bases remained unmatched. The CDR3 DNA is TGTGCCACCAGCAGCTCGCAGGGGGGAAGCAATCAGCCCCAGCATTTT. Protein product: CATSSSQGGSNQPQHF.

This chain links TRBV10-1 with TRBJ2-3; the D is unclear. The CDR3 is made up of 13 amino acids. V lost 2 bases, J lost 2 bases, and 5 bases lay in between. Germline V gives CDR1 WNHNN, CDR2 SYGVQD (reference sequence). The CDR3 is CASSEGLTDTQYF. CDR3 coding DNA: TGCGCCAGCAGTGAGGGCCTCACAGATACGCAGTATTTT.

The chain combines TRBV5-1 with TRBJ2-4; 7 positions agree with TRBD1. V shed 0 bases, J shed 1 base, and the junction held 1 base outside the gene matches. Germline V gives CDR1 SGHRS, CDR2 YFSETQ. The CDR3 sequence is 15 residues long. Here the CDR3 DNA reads TGCGCCAGCAGCTTGGAACAGGGGGCCAAAAACATTCAGTACTTC. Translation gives CASSLEQGAKNIQYF.

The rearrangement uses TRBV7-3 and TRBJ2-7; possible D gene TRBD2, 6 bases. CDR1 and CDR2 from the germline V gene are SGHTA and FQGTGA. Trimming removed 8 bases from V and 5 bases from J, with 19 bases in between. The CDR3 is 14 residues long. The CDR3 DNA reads TGTGCCAGCTCCGAGGGAGGACCTCCCCACGAGCAGTACTTC. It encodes CASSEGGPPHEQYF.

CDR3 region: CSEGQGFGGYTF. CDR3 bases: TGCAGCGAGGGACAGGGATTCGGTGGCTACACCTTC. The rearrangement links TRBV29-1 to TRBJ1-2, with 9 bases lining up with TRBD1. Germline values: CDR1 SQVTM, CDR2 ANQGSEA. The trim removed 7 bases at V and 7 bases at J, leaving 7 bases unmatched. The CDR3 is 12 residues long.

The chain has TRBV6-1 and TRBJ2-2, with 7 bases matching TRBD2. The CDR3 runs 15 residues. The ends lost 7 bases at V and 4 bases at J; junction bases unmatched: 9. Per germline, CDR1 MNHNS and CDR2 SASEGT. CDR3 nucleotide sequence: TGTGCCAGCAAACGAGCGGGGACGGGCACCGGGGAGCTGTTTTTT. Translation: CASKRAGTGTGELFF.

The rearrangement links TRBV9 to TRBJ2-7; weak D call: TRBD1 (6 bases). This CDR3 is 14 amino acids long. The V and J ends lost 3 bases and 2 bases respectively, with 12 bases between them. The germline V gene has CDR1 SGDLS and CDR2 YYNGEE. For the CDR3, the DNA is TGTGCCAGCAGCGCACGGGACATCCCCTACGAGCAGTACTTC. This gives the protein CASSARDIPYEQYF.

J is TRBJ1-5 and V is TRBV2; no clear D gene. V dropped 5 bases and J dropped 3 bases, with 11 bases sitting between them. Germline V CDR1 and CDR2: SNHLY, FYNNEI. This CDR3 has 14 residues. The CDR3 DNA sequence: TGTGCCAGCAGTACCCTGGGCTCCAATCAGCCCCAGCATTTT. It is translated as CASSTLGSNQPQHF.

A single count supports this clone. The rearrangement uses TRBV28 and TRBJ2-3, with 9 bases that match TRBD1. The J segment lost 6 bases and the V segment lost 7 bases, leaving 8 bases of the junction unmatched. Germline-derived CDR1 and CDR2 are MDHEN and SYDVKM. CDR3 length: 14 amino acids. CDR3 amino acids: CASNPGQGIDTQYF. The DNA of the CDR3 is TGTGCCAGCAATCCGGGACAGGGAATTGATACGCAGTATTTT.

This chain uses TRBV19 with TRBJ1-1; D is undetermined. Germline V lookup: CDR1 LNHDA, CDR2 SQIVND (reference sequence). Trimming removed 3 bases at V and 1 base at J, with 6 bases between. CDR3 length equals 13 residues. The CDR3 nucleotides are TGTGCCAGTAGTATGAAGAGGAACACTGAAGCTTTCTTT. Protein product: CASSMKRNTEAFF.

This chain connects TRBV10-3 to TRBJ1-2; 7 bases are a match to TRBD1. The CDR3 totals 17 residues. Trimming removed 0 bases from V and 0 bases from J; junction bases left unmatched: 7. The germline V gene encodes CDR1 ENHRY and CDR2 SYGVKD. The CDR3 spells CAISESRGTVTNYGYTF. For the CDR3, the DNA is TGTGCCATCAGTGAGTCTCGAGGGACAGTAACTAACTATGGCTACACCTTC.

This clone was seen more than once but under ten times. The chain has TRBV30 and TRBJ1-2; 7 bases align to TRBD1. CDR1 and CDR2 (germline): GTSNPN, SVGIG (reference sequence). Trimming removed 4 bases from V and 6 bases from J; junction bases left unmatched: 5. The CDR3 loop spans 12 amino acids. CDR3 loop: CAWTPTGNGYTF. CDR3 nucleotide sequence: TGTGCCTGGACCCCGACAGGGAATGGCTACACCTTC.

CDR3 loop: CSVVNNMNTEAFF. CDR3 nucleotides: TGCAGCGTTGTTAACAACATGAACACTGAAGCTTTCTTT. The V call is TRBV29-1, the J call TRBJ1-1; D is ambiguous. The CDR3 runs to 13 residues. The germline gives CDR1 SQVTM, CDR2 ANQGSEA. V dropped 4 bases and J dropped 0 bases, with 9 bases sitting between them.